This TCR beta chain was retrieved from a study of T cell repertoires in cytomegalovirus infection. Study details: From public TCR beta signatures came an indication of both CMV infection and matching HLA type. Findings of the study overall: The study identified carriers of CMV plus the relevant HLA from cumulative public TCR beta family frequency. HLA-C-restricted TCR beta clonotypes specific for CMV led the ex vivo response.

Germline V gene data show CDR1 as MNHEY and CDR2 as SVGEGT. The CDR3 is made up of 18 amino acids. V shed 2 bases and J 3 bases; nucleotides not matched to a gene: 11. TCRdb called the reads again in MiXCR, with one record for every CDR3 protein. The sample shows roughly 230,000 distinct CDR3 sequences, over 20% of them seen only once. With regard to this clonotype: The antigen is not known.

Sequencing input: CD8+ T cells from PBMCs. The chain links TRBV6-2 or TRBV6-3 to TRBJ2-2, with 8 bases matching TRBD1. The TCR originated in a human donor in good health (CMV status not recorded). Some clones in this sample may be carry-over from other donors' samples. CDR3 in amino acids: CASSYPDRVEAYTGELFF. In nucleotides, the CDR3 is TGTGCCAGCAGTTACCCGGACAGGGTAGAGGCCTACACCGGGGAGCTGTTTTTT.